This T cell receptor (beta chain) is drawn from a study of T cell repertoires in cytomegalovirus infection. This clonotype was recorded a few times. This CDR3 has 12 amino acids. CDR1 is DFQATT, CDR2 SNEGSKA, per germline (reference sequence). TCRdb reanalysed the reads using MiXCR and keeps one entry per CDR3 protein. The sample includes approximately 320,000 distinct CDR3 sequences, approximately 9.5% of them seen just once. The chain combines TRBV20-1 with TRBJ1-2; TRBD1 might be the D (6 bases). Sequences were obtained from PBMCs. The TCR was taken from a human donor in good health (CMV status not recorded). Some clones in this sample may be carry-over from other donors' samples. CDR3 sequence: CSLNTGSYGYTF. The CDR3 region has the DNA TGCAGCCTAAACACAGGGAGCTATGGCTACACCTTC.